These 18 T cell receptor beta chains were all obtained from the same sample, sequenced in a study of blood T cell repertoires in COVID-19. This table comes from immunoSEQ multiplex PCR, and its TCRdb copy is limited to in-frame clones, with some not included. This sample has roughly 260,000 clones; around 89% occur once, and the top ten carry less than 5%. Sequencing input: peripheral blood. The receptor set was obtained from a man in his sixties who had recovered from COVID-19.

The chain has TRBV19 and TRBJ2-2; a weak D match, TRBD1 (6 bases). CDR3 length: 17 residues. Germline CDR1 is LNHDA and CDR2 is SQIVND (reference sequence). V was shortened by 6 bases and J by 1 base, with 18 bases between the two germline ends. CDR3 region: CASRNIRYRVNTGELFF. The CDR3 coding sequence is TGTGCCAGTAGGAATATCCGGTACAGGGTGAACACCGGGGAGCTGTTTTTT.

This sequence joins TRBV14 and TRBJ2-5; 13 bases match TRBD2. V shed 2 bases, J shed 5 bases, and the junction held 11 bases outside the gene matches. There are 18 residues in the CDR3. The germline V gene encodes CDR1 SGHDN and CDR2 FVKESK. In DNA, the CDR3 is TGTGCCAGCAGCCAACCTCGGCCGGGACTAGCGGGGCGGGAGACCCAGTACTTC. Residues: CASSQPRPGLAGRETQYF.

The rearrangement links TRBV28 to TRBJ2-7; D perhaps matches TRBD1 (6 bases). The CDR3 contains 14 residues. Germline assignment: CDR1 MDHEN and CDR2 SYDVKM. V gave up 5 bases and J gave up 2 bases, with 13 bases separating them. CDR3 sequence: CASSTRQETYEQYF. DNA for the CDR3: TGTGCCAGCAGTACCCGACAGGAGACCTACGAGCAGTACTTC.

The chain joins TRBV7-2 to TRBJ2-7; 10 bases agree with TRBD2. CDR1 and CDR2 from the germline V gene are SGHTA and FQGNSA. The J segment lost 5 bases and the V segment lost 2 bases, leaving 9 bases of the junction unmatched. The CDR3 is 16 amino acids. The CDR3 DNA reads as TGTGCCAGCAGCTTATGGTCCCTAGCGGGGGACCACGAGCAGTACTTC. Translating gives CASSLWSLAGDHEQYF.

As regards this clone: Other nucleotide sequences from this sample produce the same CDR3. V and J are TRBV7-9 and TRBJ2-7, with a weak D call TRBD1 (6 bases). From germline, CDR1 is SEHNR and CDR2 FQNEAQ (reference sequence). V lost 5 bases to trimming and J lost 0 bases, with 11 bases between them. CDR3 length: 14 residues. The CDR3 loop is CASSPDRTSYEQYF. DNA for the CDR3: TGTGCCAGCAGCCCAGACAGGACCTCCTACGAGCAGTACTTC.

The CDR3 nucleotides are TGTGCCAGCAGCCCGGACATATCTAACTATGGCTACACCTTC. Protein: CASSPDISNYGYTF. The chain couples TRBV7-2 to TRBJ1-2, with a weak D call TRBD1 (5 bases). The CDR3 has 14 residues. With 5 bases removed from V and 0 bases from J, the gap between germline ends came to 10 bases. The germline V gene encodes CDR1 SGHTA and CDR2 FQGNSA.

V is TRBV6-5 and J is TRBJ2-4, with a possible D match to TRBD1 (6 bases). V was shortened by 2 bases and J by 0 bases, with 8 bases between the two germline ends. CDR1 and CDR2 from the germline V gene are MNHEY and SVGAGI. This CDR3 spans 15 amino acids. The CDR3 sequence: CASSYTGLAKNIQYF. In nucleotides, the CDR3 is TGTGCCAGCAGTTACACAGGGCTAGCCAAAAACATTCAGTACTTC.

The chain recombines TRBV27 with TRBJ1-5; 7 bases line up with TRBD1. Germline values: CDR1 MNHEY, CDR2 SMNVEV (reference sequence). The CDR3 totals 14 residues. Trimming cost V 10 bases and J 0 bases; bases outside gene matches: 6. The CDR3 bases are TGTGCCACCCGTCGACAGGGTAGCAATCAGCCCCAGCATTTT. It codes for CATRRQGSNQPQHF.

The chain recombines TRBV12-3 or TRBV12-4 with TRBJ2-1; 8 nucleotides line up with TRBD1. This CDR3 spans 12 amino acids. V shed 8 bases, J shed 6 bases, and the junction held 3 bases outside the gene matches. The CDR3 DNA follows: TGTGCCAGCGGGACAGGCAGCAATGAGCAGTTCTTC. Translated: CASGTGSNEQFF.

The J gene is TRBJ2-7, the V gene TRBV3-1 (or the pseudogene TRBV3-2), with 8 bases fitting TRBD2. Germline loops: CDR1 LGHDT, CDR2 YNNKEL (reference sequence). The V and J ends lost 6 bases and 3 bases, in that order; junction bases with no gene match: 10. The CDR3 runs to 15 residues. CDR3 nucleotide sequence: TGTGCCAGCAGAGAACAGGGACTAGACAGCTACGAGCAGTACTTC. It specifies CASREQGLDSYEQYF.

V usage is TRBV4-2 and J usage is TRBJ2-7, with D perhaps matching TRBD1 (6 bases). CDR3 length equals 15 residues. Germline assignment: CDR1 LGHNA and CDR2 YNFKEQ. V lost 1 base and J lost 5, with 15 bases in between. The CDR3 region has the DNA TGTGCCAGCAGCCAAGCACAACAGGGCGAGGACGAGCAGTACTTC. It specifies CASSQAQQGEDEQYF.

The chain has TRBV5-1 and TRBJ1-6, with 7 bases identical to TRBD1. Germline lookup yields CDR1 SGHRS and CDR2 YFSETQ. This CDR3 region has 16 residues. V was pared by 4 bases and J by 6 bases, with 10 bases of the junction left unmatched. CDR3 sequence (DNA): TGCGCCAGCAGCGCCGGACAGGCCAGAGGTAATTCACCCCTCCACTTT. Translated: CASSAGQARGNSPLHF.

This chain links TRBV7-8 with TRBJ1-6; D is unclear. V dropped 5 bases and J dropped 5 bases, with 7 bases sitting between them. The germline gives CDR1 SGHVS, CDR2 FQNEAQ. The length of the CDR3 is 13 residues. CDR3 loop: CASSRSNNSPLHF. CDR3 DNA: TGTGCCAGCAGCCGAAGCAATAATTCACCCCTCCACTTT. The entire variable domain, with the rest obtained from reference TRBV7-8 and TRBJ1-6, is as follows: GAGVSQSPRYKVAKRGQDVALRCDPISGHVSLFWYQQALGQGPEFLTYFQNEAQLDKSGLPSDRFFAERPEGSVSTLKIQRTQQEDSAVYLCASSRSNNSPLHFGNGTRLTVT.

The chain links TRBV4-2 to TRBJ1-4; a possible D gene is TRBD1 (5 bases). The V end lost 9 bases, the J end lost 3 bases, and 17 bases lay between the germline ends. The CDR3 consists of 15 residues. Germline assignment: CDR1 LGHNA and CDR2 YNFKEQ. The DNA for the CDR3 is TGTGCCAGTACTACAGGCCCGGCTGCTAATGAAAAACTGTTTTTT. Translated, it gives CASTTGPAANEKLFF.

The chain employs TRBV27 and TRBJ2-1; no clear D gene. CDR3 length: 14 amino acids. Trimming pared 5 bases from V and 0 bases from J, leaving 8 bases between. CDR1 is MNHEY, CDR2 SMNVEV, per germline (reference sequence). Here the CDR3 DNA reads TGTGCCAGCAGTGGGCCCGGCTCCTACAATGAGCAGTTCTTC. Its translation is CASSGPGSYNEQFF.

The chain recombines TRBV9 with TRBJ1-1; D gene ambiguous. This CDR3 has 17 amino acids. V gave up 3 bases and J gave up 3 bases, with 21 bases separating them. Germline CDR1 SGDLS, CDR2 YYNGEE. In DNA, the CDR3 is TGTGCCAGCAGCGGCGCGGGTCCTACCACATCGGACACTGAAGCTTTCTTT. Protein sequence: CASSGAGPTTSDTEAFF.

The chain recombines TRBV4-1 with TRBJ1-2; D remains unclear. This CDR3 spans 17 amino acids. Trimming removed 5 bases at V and 3 bases at J, with 22 bases between. CDR1 and CDR2 (germline): MGHRA, YSYEKL. The chain's CDR3 is CASSNKEEGPLYYGYTF. CDR3 sequence (DNA): TGCGCCAGCAGCAATAAGGAGGAGGGCCCCTTATACTATGGCTACACCTTC.

The chain is built from TRBV7-2 and TRBJ1-2, with D maybe TRBD1 (5 bases). The germline V gene encodes CDR1 SGHTA and CDR2 FQGNSA. The CDR3 contains 15 residues. With 4 bases removed from V and 4 bases from J, the gap between germline ends came to 16 bases. CDR3 sequence (DNA): TGTGCCAGCAGCTCGCCTAGCGGGGCATCCTATGGCTACACCTTC. Amino acid sequence: CASSSPSGASYGYTF.